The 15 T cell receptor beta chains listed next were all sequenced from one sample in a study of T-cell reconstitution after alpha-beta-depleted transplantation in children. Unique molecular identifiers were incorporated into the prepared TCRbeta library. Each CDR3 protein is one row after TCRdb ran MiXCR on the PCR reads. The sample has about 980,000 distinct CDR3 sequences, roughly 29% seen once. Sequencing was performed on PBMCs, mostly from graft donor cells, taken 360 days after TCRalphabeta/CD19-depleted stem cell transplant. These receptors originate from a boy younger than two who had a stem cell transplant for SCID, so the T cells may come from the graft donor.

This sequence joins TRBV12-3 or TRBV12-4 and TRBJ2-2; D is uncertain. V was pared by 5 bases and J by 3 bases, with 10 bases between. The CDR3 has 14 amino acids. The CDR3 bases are TGTGCCAGCAGTACCGACACCGACACCGGGGAGCTGTTTTTT. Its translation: CASSTDTDTGELFF.

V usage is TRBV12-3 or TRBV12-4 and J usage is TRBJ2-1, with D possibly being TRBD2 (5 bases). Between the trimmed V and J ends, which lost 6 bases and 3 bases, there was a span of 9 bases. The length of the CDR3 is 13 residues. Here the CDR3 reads CASRDSLYNEQFF. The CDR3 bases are TGTGCCAGCAGGGACTCGCTCTACAATGAGCAGTTCTTC.

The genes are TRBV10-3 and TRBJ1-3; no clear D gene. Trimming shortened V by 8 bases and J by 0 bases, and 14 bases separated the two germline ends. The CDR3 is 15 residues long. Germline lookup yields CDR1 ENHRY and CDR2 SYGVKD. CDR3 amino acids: CAIGSRTSSGNTIYF. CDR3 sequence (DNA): TGTGCCATCGGCAGCAGGACTTCCTCTGGAAACACCATATATTTT.

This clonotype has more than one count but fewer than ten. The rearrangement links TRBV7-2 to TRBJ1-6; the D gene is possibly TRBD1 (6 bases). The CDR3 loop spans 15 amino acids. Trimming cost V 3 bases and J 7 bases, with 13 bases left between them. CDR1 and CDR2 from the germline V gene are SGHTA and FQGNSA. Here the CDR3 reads CASSFVRGWNSPLHF. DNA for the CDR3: TGTGCCAGCAGCTTCGTCAGGGGATGGAATTCACCCCTCCACTTT.

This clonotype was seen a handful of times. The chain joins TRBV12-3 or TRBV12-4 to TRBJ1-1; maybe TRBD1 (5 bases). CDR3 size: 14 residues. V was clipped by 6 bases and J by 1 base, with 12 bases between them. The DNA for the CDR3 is TGTGCCAGCAGCAAGGGGTTTCCGAACACTGAAGCTTTCTTT. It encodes CASSKGFPNTEAFF.

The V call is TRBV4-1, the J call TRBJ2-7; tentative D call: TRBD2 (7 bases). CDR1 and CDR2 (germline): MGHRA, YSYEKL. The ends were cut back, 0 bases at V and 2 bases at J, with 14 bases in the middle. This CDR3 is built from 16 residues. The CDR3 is CASSQDQAGAPYEQYF. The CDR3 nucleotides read TGCGCCAGCAGCCAAGATCAGGCGGGGGCCCCCTACGAGCAGTACTTC.

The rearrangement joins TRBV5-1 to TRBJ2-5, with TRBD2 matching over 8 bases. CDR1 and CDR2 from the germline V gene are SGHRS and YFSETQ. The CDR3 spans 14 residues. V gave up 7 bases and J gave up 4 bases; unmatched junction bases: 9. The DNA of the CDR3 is TGCGCCAGCGGCGACTCGGGGGGGTCAGAGACCCAGTACTTC. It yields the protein CASGDSGGSETQYF.

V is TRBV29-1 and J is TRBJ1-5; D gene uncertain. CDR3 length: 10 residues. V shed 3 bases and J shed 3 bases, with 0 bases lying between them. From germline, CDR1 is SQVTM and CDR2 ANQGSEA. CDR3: CSVDNQPQHF. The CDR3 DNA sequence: TGCAGCGTTGACAATCAGCCCCAGCATTTT. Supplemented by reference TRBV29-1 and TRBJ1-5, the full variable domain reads SAVISQKPSRDICQRGTSLTIQCQVDSQVTMMFWYRQQPGQSLTLIATANQGSEATYESGFVIDKFPISRPNLTFSTLTVSNMSPEDSSIYLCSVDNQPQHFGDGTRLSIL.

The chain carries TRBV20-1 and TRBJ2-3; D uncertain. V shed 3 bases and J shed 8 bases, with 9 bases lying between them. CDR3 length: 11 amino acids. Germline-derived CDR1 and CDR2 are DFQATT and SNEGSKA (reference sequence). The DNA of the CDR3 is TGCAGTGCTAGGACCACGGGTACGCAGTATTTT. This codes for CSARTTGTQYF.

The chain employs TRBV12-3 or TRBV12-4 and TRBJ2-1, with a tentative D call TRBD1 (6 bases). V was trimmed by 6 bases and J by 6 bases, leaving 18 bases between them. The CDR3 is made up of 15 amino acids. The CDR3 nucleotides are TGTGCCAGCAGCTCCGGACAGCCGAGGGGCAATGAGCAGTTCTTC. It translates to CASSSGQPRGNEQFF.

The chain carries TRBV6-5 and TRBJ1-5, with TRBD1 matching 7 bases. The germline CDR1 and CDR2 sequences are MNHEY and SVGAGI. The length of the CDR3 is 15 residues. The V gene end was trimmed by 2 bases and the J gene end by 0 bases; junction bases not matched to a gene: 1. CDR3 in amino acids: CASSYDRASNQPQHF. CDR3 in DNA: TGTGCCAGCAGTTACGACAGGGCTAGCAATCAGCCCCAGCATTTT.

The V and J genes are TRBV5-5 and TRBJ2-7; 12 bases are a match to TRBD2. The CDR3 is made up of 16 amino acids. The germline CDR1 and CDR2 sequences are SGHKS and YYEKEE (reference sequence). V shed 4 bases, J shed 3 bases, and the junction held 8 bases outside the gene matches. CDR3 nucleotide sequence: TGTGCCAGCAGCCTGCCGGGACTAGCGGGCGGCTACGAGCAGTACTTC. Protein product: CASSLPGLAGGYEQYF.

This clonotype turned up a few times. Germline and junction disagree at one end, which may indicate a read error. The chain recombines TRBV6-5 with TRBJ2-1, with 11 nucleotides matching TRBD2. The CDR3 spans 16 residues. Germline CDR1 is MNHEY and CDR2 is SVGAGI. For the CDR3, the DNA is TGTGCCACCAGTTCCACTAGCGGGGGCCTATACAATGAGCAGTTCTTC. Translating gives CATSSTSGGLYNEQFF.

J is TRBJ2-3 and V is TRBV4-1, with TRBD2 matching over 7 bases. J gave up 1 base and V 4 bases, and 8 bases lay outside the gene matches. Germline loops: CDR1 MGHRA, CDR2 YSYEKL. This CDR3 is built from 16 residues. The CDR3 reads CASSLSAGERTDTQYF. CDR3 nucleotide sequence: TGCGCCAGCAGCCTAAGCGCGGGGGAGCGCACAGATACGCAGTATTTT.

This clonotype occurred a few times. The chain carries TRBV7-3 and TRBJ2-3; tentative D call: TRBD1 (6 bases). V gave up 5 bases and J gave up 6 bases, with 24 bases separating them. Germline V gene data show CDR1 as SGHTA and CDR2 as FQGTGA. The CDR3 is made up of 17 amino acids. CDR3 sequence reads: CASSPTYGGGISDTQYF. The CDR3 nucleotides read TGTGCCAGCAGCCCTACTTATGGGGGCGGCATTTCGGATACGCAGTATTTT.